Listed here is a single TCR beta chain. Germline CDR1 is SGHTA and CDR2 is FQGNSA. The length of the CDR3 is 16 residues. After removal of 5 bases from V and 5 bases from J, the junction contained 9 bases not matched to a gene. The sample originates from a study of shared clonotypes between healthy human individuals. Only CD45RO-negative cells positively selected for CCR7 counted as naive CD8 cells, so terminally differentiated effector memory CD45RA+ cells were excluded. All of the donors resided in Nashville, Tennessee, and each was a Caucasian adult. The protocol was immunoSEQ multiplex PCR, while the TCRdb copy is restricted to in-frame clones and leaves out a portion. The sample lists 1.5 million to 2.5 million clones, about 95% occurring once.

The TCR comes from a man aged 18 to 30 in good health. Sequencing used naive CD8+ T cells sorted from blood. The chain recombines TRBV7-2 with TRBJ2-5; TRBD2 matches 12 bases. The CDR3 DNA sequence: TGTGCCAGCAGCCCCGGACTAGCGGGGCTTTTGGAGACCCAGTACTTC. Encoded protein: CASSPGLAGLLETQYF.